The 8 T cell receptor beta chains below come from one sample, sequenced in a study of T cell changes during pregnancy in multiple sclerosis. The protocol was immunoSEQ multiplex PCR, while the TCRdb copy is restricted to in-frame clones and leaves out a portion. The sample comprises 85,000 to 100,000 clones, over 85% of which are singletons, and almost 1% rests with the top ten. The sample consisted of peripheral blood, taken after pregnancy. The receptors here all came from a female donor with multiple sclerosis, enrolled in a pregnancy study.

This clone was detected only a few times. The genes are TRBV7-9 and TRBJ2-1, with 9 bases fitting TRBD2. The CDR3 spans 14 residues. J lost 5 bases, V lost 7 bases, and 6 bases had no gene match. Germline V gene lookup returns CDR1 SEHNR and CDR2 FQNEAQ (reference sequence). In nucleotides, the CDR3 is TGTGCCAGCACGTCTAGCGGGATTCACAATGAGCAGTTCTTC. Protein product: CASTSSGIHNEQFF.

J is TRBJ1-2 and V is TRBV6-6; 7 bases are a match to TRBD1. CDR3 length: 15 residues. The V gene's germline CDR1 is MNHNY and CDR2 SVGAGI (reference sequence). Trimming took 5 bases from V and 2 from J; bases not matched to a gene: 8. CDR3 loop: CASSGRGGSNYGYTF. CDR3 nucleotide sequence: TGTGCCAGCAGTGGTAGAGGGGGCTCAAACTATGGCTACACCTTC.

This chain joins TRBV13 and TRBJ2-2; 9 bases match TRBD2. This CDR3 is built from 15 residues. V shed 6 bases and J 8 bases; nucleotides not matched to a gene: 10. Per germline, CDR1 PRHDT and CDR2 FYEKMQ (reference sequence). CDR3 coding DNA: TGTGCCAGCAGGAAGCTGGCGGGAGGGACGGGGGAGCTGTTTTTT. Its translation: CASRKLAGGTGELFF.

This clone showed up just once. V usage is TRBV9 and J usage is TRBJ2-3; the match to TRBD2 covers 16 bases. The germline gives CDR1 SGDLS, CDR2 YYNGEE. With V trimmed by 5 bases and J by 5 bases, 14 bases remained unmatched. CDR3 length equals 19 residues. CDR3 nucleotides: TGTGCCAGCAGACCTGACAGGGGGACTAGCGGGAGGGCCGGAGATACGCAGTATTTT. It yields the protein CASRPDRGTSGRAGDTQYF.

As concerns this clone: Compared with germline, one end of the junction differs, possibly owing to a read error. The CDR3 sequence: CASGFGAGNTEAFF. CDR3 DNA sequence: TGTGCCAGCGGTTTCGGCGCGGGCAACACTGAAGCTTTCTTT. The chain links TRBV27 to TRBJ1-1; no firm D call. Germline V gene data show CDR1 as MNHEY and CDR2 as SMNVEV (reference sequence). This CDR3 region has 14 residues.

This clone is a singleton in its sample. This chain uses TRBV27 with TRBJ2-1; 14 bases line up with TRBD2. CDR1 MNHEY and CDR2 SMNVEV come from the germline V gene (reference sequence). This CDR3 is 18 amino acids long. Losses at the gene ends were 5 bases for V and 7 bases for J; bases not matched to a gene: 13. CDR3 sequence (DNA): TGTGCCAGCAGTAAGTTGACTAGCGGGAGGGCCGTTCGGAATGAGCAGTTCTTC. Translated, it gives CASSKLTSGRAVRNEQFF.

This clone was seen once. The CDR3 DNA sequence: TGCGCCAGCAGGCCCGGAACAGGGGGCGGCTACGAGCAGTACTTC. Translating gives CASRPGTGGGYEQYF. The V gene is TRBV5-1, the J gene TRBJ2-7, with 9 bases that match TRBD1. The germline V gene has CDR1 SGHRS and CDR2 YFSETQ. The CDR3 contains 15 residues. After removal of 5 bases from V and 3 bases from J, the junction contained 9 bases not matched to a gene.

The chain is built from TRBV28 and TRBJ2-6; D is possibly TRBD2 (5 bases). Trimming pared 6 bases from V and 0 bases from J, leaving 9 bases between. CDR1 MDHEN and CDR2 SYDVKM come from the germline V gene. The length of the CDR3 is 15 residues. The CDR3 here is CASRPGDSGANVLTF. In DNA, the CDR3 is TGTGCCAGCAGGCCCGGGGACTCTGGGGCCAACGTCCTGACTTTC.